Sequencing of this T cell receptor beta chain was carried out in a study of post-analysis software for immune sequencing data. Study at large: Disease courses included relapsing-remitting, secondary progressive and progressive-relapsing multiple sclerosis.

This clonotype came up a few times. Its target is unknown. The V gene end was trimmed by 5 bases and the J gene end by 4 bases; junction bases not matched to a gene: 6. CDR1 is SGHTA and CDR2 is FQGNSA in the germline V gene. This CDR3 comprises 14 residues. The authors incorporated unique molecular identifiers into the TCR beta cDNA libraries. TCRdb re-called the PCR reads with MiXCR, one entry per CDR3 protein. The table lists hundreds of thousands of distinct CDR3 sequences, 40% to 50% of them singletons. Study-level findings and limits: Compared against controls, patients with multiple sclerosis displayed significantly lower normalized Chao1 diversity. A few TRBV segments occurring more often in patients than controls included TRBV5-6, TRBV5-1 and TRBV20-1.

The sequenced material came from blood. This rearrangement joins TRBV7-2 to TRBJ2-3; 7 positions match TRBD2. The TCR originated in a girl aged 5-17 years with multiple sclerosis. The CDR3 bases are TGTGCCAGCAGCGACCGAGGGAGGGCAGATACGCAGTATTTT. Protein sequence: CASSDRGRADTQYF.